The rows below give T cell receptor beta chains drawn from one sample of a study of beta chain features in type 1 diabetes. Sequenced by immunoSEQ multiplex PCR; TCRdb stores in-frame clones only, minus some. The table includes 250,000 to 400,000 clones, about 15% detected once. Source material: central memory CD4+ T cells from blood. The origin of the receptors is a man aged 25-40 years in good health. The CDR3 runs from the conserved cysteine through the conserved F or W. Fields, in order: CDR3 protein, CDR3 DNA, J gene, V gene, clone size, D gene. A D gene is named only where the DNA matches it firmly. Size values are once, few and many counts, or a class for expanded clones, and some rows have none.

CDR3: CASSRATTYNEQFF
DNA: TGTGCCAGCAGCCGGGCAACTACCTACAATGAGCAGTTCTTC
J: TRBJ2-1
V: TRBV14
size: NA
D: NA

CDR3: CASSHRRASYEQYF
DNA: TGTGCCAGCAGTCATCGGAGGGCCTCCTACGAGCAGTACTTC
J: TRBJ2-7
V: TRBV6-6
size: few
D: NA

CDR3: CDGLDTGGYTEAFF
DNA: TGTGATGGTCTAGATACTGGGGGTTACACTGAAGCTTTCTTT
J: TRBJ1-1
V: TRBV19
size: few
D: NA

CDR3: CASTTGTPDTEAFF
DNA: TGTGCCAGCACCACCGGGACCCCGGACACTGAAGCTTTCTTT
J: TRBJ1-1
V: TRBV25-1
size: few
D: NA

CDR3: CASSLGTQETQYF
DNA: TGTGCCAGCAGCTTGGGGACCCAAGAGACCCAGTACTTC
J: TRBJ2-5
V: TRBV7-2
size: NA
D: NA

CDR3: CASGSGTGVGQPQHF
DNA: TGTGCCAGCGGTAGCGGGACAGGGGTTGGGCAGCCCCAGCATTTT
J: TRBJ1-5
V: TRBV2
size: NA
D: TRBD1

CDR3: CASSKSSGGILYEQYF
DNA: TGTGCCAGCAGCAAATCTAGCGGGGGGATCCTCTACGAGCAGTACTTC
J: TRBJ2-7
V: TRBV21-1
size: few
D: NA

CDR3: CASSGTVNQPQHF
DNA: TGTGCCAGTTCCGGGACAGTTAATCAGCCCCAGCATTTT
J: TRBJ1-5
V: TRBV19
size: few
D: TRBD1

CDR3: CASSQDSPGDNEQFF
DNA: TGCGCCAGCAGCCAAGACTCCCCGGGGGACAATGAGCAGTTCTTC
J: TRBJ2-1
V: TRBV4-3
size: few
D: NA

CDR3: CASSRNPGGHVETQYF
DNA: TGCGCCAGCAGCCGGAACCCAGGGGGCCACGTAGAGACCCAGTACTTC
J: TRBJ2-5
V: TRBV4-3
size: few
D: TRBD1

CDR3: CASRHGTSGYNEQFF
DNA: TGTGCCAGCAGGCATGGGACTAGCGGATACAATGAGCAGTTCTTC
J: TRBJ2-1
V: TRBV11-1
size: NA
D: TRBD2

CDR3: CSVGGVANEKLFF
DNA: TGCAGCGTTGGAGGGGTTGCTAATGAAAAACTGTTTTTT
J: TRBJ1-4
V: TRBV29-1
size: many
D: NA

CDR3: CASSIAPRDTHSNQPQHF
DNA: TGTGCCAGTAGTATAGCCCCGCGGGACACCCATAGCAATCAGCCCCAGCATTTT
J: TRBJ1-5
V: TRBV19
size: many
D: NA

CDR3: CAWSVLRNTEAFF
DNA: TGTGCCTGGAGTGTACTGAGAAACACTGAAGCTTTCTTT
J: TRBJ1-1
V: TRBV30
size: NA
D: NA

CDR3: CASSLRAGTGTYEQYF
DNA: TGTGCCAGCAGCTTAAGAGCCGGGACAGGGACCTACGAGCAGTACTTC
J: TRBJ2-7
V: TRBV11-3
size: NA
D: TRBD1

CDR3: CASISLGAGANVLTF
DNA: TGTGCCAGCATCTCTTTGGGGGCTGGGGCCAACGTCCTGACTTTC
J: TRBJ2-6
V: TRBV27
size: NA
D: NA

CDR3: CASRETRNQETQYF
DNA: TGTGCCAGCAGGGAAACAAGAAACCAAGAGACCCAGTACTTC
J: TRBJ2-5
V: TRBV2
size: NA
D: NA

CDR3: CASSLGRRETQYF
DNA: TGTGCCAGCAGCTTGGGTAGGCGGGAGACCCAGTACTTC
J: TRBJ2-5
V: TRBV5-6
size: few
D: NA

CDR3: CASSQARGGYTF
DNA: TGTGCCAGCAGCCAAGCCAGAGGTGGCTACACCTTC
J: TRBJ1-2
V: TRBV14
size: NA
D: NA

CDR3: CASSLGGQWGRETQYF
DNA: TGTGCCAGCAGCTTGGGTGGCCAATGGGGGCGAGAGACCCAGTACTTC
J: TRBJ2-5
V: TRBV5-4
size: NA
D: NA

CDR3: CASSQPGQTPYGYTF
DNA: TGCGCCAGCAGCCAACCGGGACAGACGCCCTATGGCTACACCTTC
J: TRBJ1-2
V: TRBV4-3
size: NA
D: TRBD1

CDR3: CASKGIDYGYTF
DNA: TGTGCCAGCAAGGGGATCGACTATGGCTACACCTTC
J: TRBJ1-2
V: TRBV2
size: few
D: NA